One T cell receptor beta chain is described in this entry. Antigen: not known. The V end was cut by 1 base, the J end by 6 bases, with 13 bases between. The length of the CDR3 is 15 residues. The germline gives CDR1 KGHSH, CDR2 LQKENI. Here immunoSEQ multiplex PCR was the method, and the copy in TCRdb shows in-frame clones only, minus some. The sample contains 62,000 or so clones, around nine tenths of which appear only once. The sample belongs to a study of OX40 agonist ivuxolimab in advanced cancers. Study conclusions and caveats: With doses of 0.1-3.0 mg/kg, partial responders showed among the lowest clonal expansion.

The sequence was obtained from an adult with an advanced solid tumor such as melanoma, head and neck, liver or kidney cancer. This sample comprised CD4+ or CD8+ T cells sorted from blood, obtained in a trial of the OX40 agonist ivuxolimab. The chain joins TRBV18 to TRBJ1-5, with D perhaps TRBD1 (5 bases). This CDR3 reads CASSPRMGVGQPQHF. The CDR3 region has the DNA TGTGCCAGCTCACCACGTATGGGGGTGGGTCAGCCCCAGCATTTT.